Following are 9 T cell receptor beta chains from one sample sequenced in a study of blood T cell repertoires in COVID-19. Clones were read by immunoSEQ multiplex PCR, and TCRdb kept only the in-frame ones, dropping some. The sample shows around 64,000 clones, 82% of them seen only once. The sequenced material came from peripheral blood. Source of these receptors: a human donor in a cohort sampled during active COVID-19.

The rearrangement uses TRBV2 and TRBJ1-5; 8 bases are shared with TRBD1. The CDR3 covers 15 residues. The V gene's germline CDR1 is SNHLY and CDR2 FYNNEI. After removal of 3 bases from V and 6 bases from J, the junction contained 7 bases not matched to a gene. The CDR3 DNA follows: TGTGCCAGCAGTGATCGAGCAGGGGGCGGTCAGCCCCAGCATTTT. Translated, it gives CASSDRAGGGQPQHF.

The chain combines TRBV5-5 with TRBJ1-4; 10 nucleotides line up with TRBD1. The CDR3 length is 15 residues. Germline CDR1 reads SGHKS; CDR2 reads YYEKEE (reference sequence). With V trimmed by 2 bases and J by 7 bases, 5 bases remained unmatched. CDR3 coding DNA: TGTGCCAGCAGCTTTCCGGGACAGGGGACTGAAAAACTGTTTTTT. Translating it yields CASSFPGQGTEKLFF.

V gene TRBV29-1 combines with J gene TRBJ2-1, with TRBD2 matching over 10 bases. The V gene's germline CDR1 is SQVTM and CDR2 ANQGSEA. The CDR3 consists of 13 residues. V was clipped by 7 bases and J by 9 bases; unmatched bases: 9. CDR3 amino acids: CSAEERGGGEQFF. Here the CDR3 DNA reads TGCAGCGCGGAGGAGCGGGGGGGTGGTGAGCAGTTCTTC.

The chain combines TRBV11-2 with TRBJ2-3; maybe TRBD2 (6 bases). CDR1 and CDR2 (germline): SGHAT, FQNNGV. V was clipped by 3 bases and J by 7 bases, with 14 bases between them. The CDR3 is 14 amino acids. The chain's CDR3 is CASSFGGGAHTQYF. CDR3 DNA sequence: TGTGCCAGCAGCTTTGGTGGCGGGGCGCATACGCAGTATTTT.

V and J are TRBV7-6 and TRBJ2-3, with 7 bases fitting TRBD2. The CDR3 spans 20 residues. After removal of 0 bases from V and 2 bases from J, the junction contained 17 bases not matched to a gene. The germline V gene has CDR1 SGHVS and CDR2 FNYEAQ. The CDR3: CASSLAFGPLGGVNTDTQYF. For the CDR3, the DNA is TGTGCCAGCAGCTTAGCGTTTGGACCTCTGGGGGGGGTTAACACAGATACGCAGTATTTT.

This clone was seen only once. The V gene is TRBV6-5, the J gene TRBJ2-5, with 10 bases that match TRBD2. Germline V gene data show CDR1 as MNHEY and CDR2 as SVGAGI. After removal of 6 bases from V and 5 bases from J, the junction contained 9 bases not matched to a gene. The CDR3 sequence is 15 residues long. In DNA, the CDR3 is TGTGCCAGCAGGCTGGGTAGCGGGGGGTTCGAGACCCAGTACTTC. Amino acid sequence: CASRLGSGGFETQYF.

The J gene is TRBJ1-2, the V gene TRBV5-4; no firm D call. CDR3 length: 14 amino acids. CDR1 SGHNT and CDR2 YYREEE come from the germline V gene (reference sequence). V was pared by 0 bases and J by 3 bases, with 9 bases between. CDR3 loop: CASSLGPRDYGYTF. The DNA for the CDR3 is TGTGCCAGCAGCTTGGGGCCCCGGGACTATGGCTACACCTTC.

The chain carries TRBV5-1 and TRBJ2-7; 7 bases are a match to TRBD1. Germline V gene lookup returns CDR1 SGHRS and CDR2 YFSETQ. The V segment lost 2 bases and the J segment 4 bases; nucleotides outside the gene matches: 0. The CDR3 covers 12 residues. The CDR3: CASSLQGYEQYF. The DNA of the CDR3 is TGCGCCAGCAGCTTACAGGGGTACGAGCAGTACTTC.

J is TRBJ1-4 and V is TRBV4-1; D possibly corresponds to TRBD1 (5 bases). The CDR3 runs to 19 residues. The germline CDR1 and CDR2 sequences are MGHRA and YSYEKL. The V end was cut by 4 bases, the J end by 6 bases, with 27 bases between. CDR3 loop: CASSPKGRTGGGLDEKLFF. In nucleotides, the CDR3 is TGCGCCAGCAGCCCCAAGGGCCGAACAGGAGGAGGGCTTGATGAAAAACTGTTTTTT.